This entry describes one TCR beta chain. The antigen is unknown. This record belongs to a study of shared clonotypes between healthy human individuals. About the research overall: Every donor yielded three CD4 naive, three CD4 memory, two CD8 naive and one CD8 memory plate.

General study findings and limits: Memory subsets generally showed lower estimated richness than naive subsets.

The CDR3 extends over 16 amino acids. CDR1 and CDR2 (germline): SEHNR, FQNEAQ (reference sequence). Trimming pared 5 bases from V and 1 base from J, leaving 16 bases between. Genomic DNA from each subset was divided evenly over several immunoSEQ plates. Measured with immunoSEQ multiplex PCR; TCRdb has only the in-frame clones, and not every one. The sample lists over 2 million clones, 95% occurring once. This TCR came from a man between 18 and 35 years old in good health. The chain couples TRBV7-9 to TRBJ2-3; tentative D call: TRBD2 (6 bases). The sequencing sample was made of naive CD4+ T cells sorted from blood. Subset: CD45RA+ positively selected. The CDR3 sequence: CASSPGGRAGTDTQYF. CDR3 DNA sequence: TGTGCCAGCAGCCCCGGAGGGCGGGCGGGCACAGATACGCAGTATTTT. Drawing the rest from reference TRBV7-9 and TRBJ2-3, the complete variable domain is DTGVSQNPRHKITKRGQNVTFRCDPISEHNRLYWYRQTLGQGPEFLTYFQNEAQLEKSRLLSDRFSAERPKGSFSTLEIQRTEQGDSAMYLCASSPGGRAGTDTQYFGPGTRLTVL.